At least ten counts were recorded for the clone carrying this T cell receptor beta chain. Researchers took RNA transcripts and amplified the TCR beta CDR3 regions from them. Using the HTBI primer set, a first-round RT-PCR was run on the TCR CDR3. TCRdb redid the calling of the multiplex PCR reads with MiXCR, one entry per CDR3 protein. The repertoire consists of fewer than 200,000 distinct CDR3 sequences, with approximately 17% occurring once and the leading ten covering under 35%. These data originate in a study of T cells in Graves' hyperthyroidism and ophthalmopathy. The CDR3 is 11 amino acids. Germline V gene sequence: CDR1 MGHDK, CDR2 SYGVNS. Trimming removed 4 bases at V and 8 bases at J, with 8 bases between.

The receptor's source is a woman in her forties or fifties with Graves' hyperthyroidism. The sequenced sample consisted of blood. The gene calls are TRBV25-1 and TRBJ1-2, with a possible D match to TRBD1 (5 bases). The DNA of the CDR3 is TGTGCCAGCAGTGTGTGGGGGGGCTACACCTTC. This gives the protein CASSVWGGYTF.